The T cell receptor beta chain described here comes from a study of CD8+ T cells in alopecia areata. The sequencing template was cDNA reverse transcribed from extracted RNA. Produced via immunoSEQ multiplex PCR; TCRdb's table is partial and in-frame only. The data hold about 190,000 clones, with around 58% observed a single time. Germline V gene data show CDR1 as SQVTM and CDR2 as ANQGSEA. The ends were cut back, 6 bases at V and 3 bases at J, with 14 bases in the middle. The CDR3 has 13 amino acids. To note about this clone: Its antigen is as yet unknown.

Study-level results: The treated group had a single nonresponder, limiting CD8+ expansion-response conclusions. Expanded CD8+ clones among the top 100, and scalp clonality, were significantly decreased by tofacitinib.

Specified treatment: oral pan-JAK inhibitor, 5-10 mg twice daily. Those with alopecia areata gave lesional scalp punch biopsies and peripheral blood. The input for sequencing was CD8+ T cells sorted from blood, taken at week 24, from a patient treated with tofacitinib. This sequence was found in a human donor with alopecia areata. The rearrangement links TRBV29-1 to TRBJ1-2; D perhaps matches TRBD1 (6 bases). In DNA form, the CDR3 reads TGCAGCGTAGCCCACAGGGACGACTATGGCTACACCTTC. As protein: CSVAHRDDYGYTF.